Below, 23 T cell receptor beta chains from the same sample are listed, as sequenced in a study of blood T cell repertoires in COVID-19. Profiled with immunoSEQ multiplex PCR; TCRdb holds only in-frame clones, not every one. The repertoire consists of 150,000 to 250,000 clones, with 70% to 85% occurring once and the leading ten covering about 6.9%. Specimen: peripheral blood. The receptors shown here come from a human donor with acute or convalescent COVID-19. The donor label of this sample is uncertain.

The chain carries TRBV7-9 and TRBJ1-5; TRBD1 aligns across 7 bases. Germline values: CDR1 SEHNR, CDR2 FQNEAQ (reference sequence). This CDR3 comprises 14 residues. Losses at the gene ends were 5 bases for V and 2 bases for J; bases not matched to a gene: 3. CDR3 protein: CASSPTGGNQPQHF. In nucleotides, the CDR3 is TGTGCCAGCAGCCCTACAGGGGGCAATCAGCCCCAGCATTTT.

The rearrangement uses TRBV7-9 and TRBJ2-3, with TRBD1 identical over 7 bases. Germline CDR1 reads SEHNR; CDR2 reads FQNEAQ (reference sequence). V was pared by 6 bases and J by 6 bases, with 9 bases of the junction left unmatched. CDR3 size: 14 residues. The CDR3 reads CASSIRQGGDTQYF. CDR3 nucleotide sequence: TGTGCCAGCAGTATTAGACAGGGCGGGGATACGCAGTATTTT.

In this sample, this clone turned up a few times. This chain links TRBV4-2 with TRBJ2-3; 8 bases line up with TRBD2. This CDR3 has 14 residues. The trim removed 8 bases at V and 5 bases at J, leaving 9 bases unmatched. Looked up from germline, CDR1 is LGHNA and CDR2 is YNFKEQ. Written as DNA, the CDR3 is TGTGCCAGCCGAGCGGGAGAGAGCGGAGATACGCAGTATTTT. Encoded protein: CASRAGESGDTQYF.

This chain joins TRBV19 and TRBJ2-7; TRBD1 agrees at 10 bases. Trimming cost V 3 bases and J 4 bases; bases outside gene matches: 6. The CDR3 loop spans 15 amino acids. CDR1 LNHDA and CDR2 SQIVND come from the germline V gene (reference sequence). The CDR3 sequence is CASSIAGTGAYEQYF. The CDR3 region has the DNA TGTGCCAGTAGTATCGCCGGGACAGGGGCATACGAGCAGTACTTC.

Written as DNA, the CDR3 is TGCGCCAGCAGCGTTGACAGGGACTACAATGAGCAGTTCTTC. This codes for CASSVDRDYNEQFF. This sequence joins TRBV5-1 and TRBJ2-1, with 7 bases identical to TRBD1. V was clipped by 4 bases and J by 3 bases; unmatched bases: 4. The CDR3 totals 14 residues. Germline V gives CDR1 SGHRS, CDR2 YFSETQ.

This clone appeared a few times. The chain recombines TRBV27 with TRBJ2-3; D unresolved. Trimming stripped 5 bases from V and 4 bases from J, with 13 bases between. The CDR3 sequence is 14 residues long. CDR1 is MNHEY, CDR2 SMNVEV, per germline (reference sequence). This CDR3 reads CASSPDIPPDTQYF. In DNA form, the CDR3 reads TGTGCCAGCAGTCCAGACATCCCCCCAGATACGCAGTATTTT.

A few counts support this clone. The chain carries TRBV4-1 and TRBJ1-5; 7 bases fit TRBD1. Germline CDR1 and CDR2: MGHRA and YSYEKL. The V and J ends lost 0 bases and 10 bases, in that order; junction bases with no gene match: 9. This CDR3 comprises 15 residues. The CDR3 loop is CASSQEGRQGGPQHF. The CDR3 DNA reads as TGCGCCAGCAGCCAAGAGGGTCGACAGGGAGGCCCCCAGCATTTT.

With regard to this clone: The junction departs from germline at one end; a sequencing error may be responsible. The gene calls are TRBV20-1 and TRBJ2-7, with a possible D match to TRBD2 (6 bases). CDR1 is DFQATT, CDR2 SNEGSKA, per germline (reference sequence). The CDR3 totals 11 residues. Here the CDR3 reads CSARGPGTVRF. The CDR3 coding sequence is TGCAGTGCTAGAGGACCCGGGACTGTACGATTC.

The V gene is TRBV7-9, the J gene TRBJ2-7; 7 positions agree with TRBD2. V trimming: 0 bases; J trimming: 5 bases; junction bases outside the gene matches: 4. Germline V gives CDR1 SEHNR, CDR2 FQNEAQ (reference sequence). The CDR3 has 14 residues. The CDR3 sequence is CASSLAGRADEQYF. CDR3 bases: TGTGCCAGCAGCTTAGCGGGGAGGGCGGACGAGCAGTACTTC.

The V call is TRBV9, the J call TRBJ1-2; D perhaps matches TRBD1 (5 bases). The CDR3 runs 15 residues. In germline, CDR1 is SGDLS, CDR2 YYNGEE. The V gene lost 3 bases and the J gene lost 4 bases, with 16 bases spanning the gap. CDR3 sequence (DNA): TGTGCCAGCAGCGAGGCCCCTGGGACTTCCTATGGCTACACCTTC. Residues: CASSEAPGTSYGYTF.

The chain is built from TRBV7-3 and TRBJ2-2; 12 bases map to TRBD2. Germline V gene lookup returns CDR1 SGHTA and CDR2 FQGTGA. The CDR3 consists of 17 residues. Losses at the gene ends were 5 bases for V and 5 bases for J; bases not matched to a gene: 9. The CDR3 DNA reads TGTGCCAGCAGCCCCGGAGGACTAGCGGGACTAACCGGGGAGCTGTTTTTT. Translating gives CASSPGGLAGLTGELFF. Together with reference TRBV7-3 and TRBJ2-2, the CDR3 gives the full variable domain: GAGVSQTPSNKVTEKGKYVELRCDPISGHTALYWYRQSLGQGPEFLIYFQGTGAADDSGLPNDRFFAVRPEGSVSTLKIQRTERGDSAVYLCASSPGGLAGLTGELFFGEGSRLTVL.

The J gene is TRBJ1-5, the V gene TRBV30; D remains unclear. The CDR3 is 14 amino acids. Germline loops: CDR1 GTSNPN, CDR2 SVGIG (reference sequence). V was cut by 3 bases and J by 1 base, with 10 bases left in between. The CDR3 coding sequence is TGTGCCTGGAGGGGCCCGGGGAGCAATCAGCCCCAGCATTTT. Its protein product is CAWRGPGSNQPQHF.

The chain joins TRBV7-2 to TRBJ2-7; a weak D match, TRBD2 (5 bases). Germline CDR1 and CDR2: SGHTA and FQGNSA. The V and J ends lost 5 bases and 1 base respectively, with 9 bases between them. This CDR3 comprises 13 residues. The CDR3, as DNA: TGTGCCAGCAGCGAAGGACTTTCCTACGAGCAGTACTTC. Translating gives CASSEGLSYEQYF.

The V call is TRBV3-1 (or the pseudogene TRBV3-2), the J call TRBJ2-1, with TRBD2 identical over 8 bases. Losses at the gene ends were 0 bases for V and 4 bases for J; bases not matched to a gene: 5. Germline V lookup: CDR1 LGHDT, CDR2 YNNKEL (reference sequence). The CDR3 loop spans 16 amino acids. The CDR3 DNA is TGTGCCAGCAGCCAAGAGTTTAGCGGGAAGTACAATGAGCAGTTCTTC. This translates into CASSQEFSGKYNEQFF.

This clone was detected only a few times. This chain uses TRBV7-2 with TRBJ1-2, with 7 bases that match TRBD1. This CDR3 is built from 16 residues. Looked up from germline, CDR1 is SGHTA and CDR2 is FQGNSA. The V gene end was trimmed by 3 bases and the J gene end by 4 bases; junction bases not matched to a gene: 11. CDR3 amino acids: CASSLPGVGGPYGYTF. The CDR3 bases are TGTGCCAGCAGCTTGCCGGGGGTAGGGGGCCCCTATGGCTACACCTTC.

This chain connects TRBV29-1 to TRBJ1-1, with a tentative D call TRBD1 (6 bases). Trimming shortened V by 6 bases and J by 0 bases, and 17 bases separated the two germline ends. Looked up from germline, CDR1 is SQVTM and CDR2 is ANQGSEA. The CDR3 is 15 residues long. In DNA form, the CDR3 reads TGCAGCGTCGCCTGGCGCCAGGGGATGAACACTGAAGCTTTCTTT. Amino acid sequence: CSVAWRQGMNTEAFF.

The V and J genes are TRBV6-5 and TRBJ2-7; 7 bases are shared with TRBD2. Germline CDR1 and CDR2: MNHEY and SVGAGI. V was clipped by 0 bases and J by 6 bases; unmatched bases: 8. CDR3 length: 15 residues. CDR3 sequence reads: CASSYSGGSSAEQYF. DNA for the CDR3: TGTGCCAGCAGTTACTCGGGGGGGTCCTCTGCCGAGCAGTACTTC.

The J gene is TRBJ2-5, the V gene TRBV7-9; 11 positions agree with TRBD1. The CDR3 consists of 14 residues. Trimming at V came to 5 bases and at J to 5 bases, leaving 4 bases not matched to a gene. Germline CDR1 SEHNR, CDR2 FQNEAQ (reference sequence). DNA for the CDR3: TGTGCCAGCAGCACCGGGACAGGGGGGGAGACCCAGTACTTC. This codes for CASSTGTGGETQYF.

The rearrangement links TRBV5-6 to TRBJ1-6; TRBD1 aligns across 9 bases. The V and J ends lost 3 bases and 6 bases, in that order; junction bases with no gene match: 10. CDR1 is SGHDT, CDR2 YYEEEE, per germline. The CDR3 covers 17 residues. CDR3 residues: CASSSLGTGYLNSPLHF. CDR3 nucleotide sequence: TGTGCCAGCAGCTCACTCGGGACAGGGTACCTTAATTCACCCCTCCACTTT.

This clone has only one observation. V usage is TRBV7-2 and J usage is TRBJ2-3, with TRBD2 identical over 9 bases. Germline-derived CDR1 and CDR2 are SGHTA and FQGNSA. Germline trimming cut 2 bases from V and 7 bases from J; bases unmatched to any gene: 10. The CDR3 runs to 16 residues. CDR3 protein: CASSLQRASGMYTQYF. CDR3 coding DNA: TGTGCCAGCAGCTTACAGCGGGCTAGCGGGATGTATACGCAGTATTTT.

The rearrangement joins TRBV27 to TRBJ1-2; the match to TRBD1 covers 7 bases. Per the germline V gene, CDR1 is MNHEY and CDR2 is SMNVEV (reference sequence). The CDR3 loop spans 17 amino acids. The V gene end was trimmed by 7 bases and the J gene end by 7 bases; junction bases not matched to a gene: 21. DNA for the CDR3: TGTGCCAGCACCCCTCATGAGGGGGCGGAGACTAGTTCTGGCTACACCTTC. Protein: CASTPHEGAETSSGYTF.

J is TRBJ2-7 and V is TRBV27; 9 bases fit TRBD1. From germline, CDR1 is MNHEY and CDR2 SMNVEV (reference sequence). The CDR3 length is 14 residues. The trim removed 6 bases at V and 4 bases at J, leaving 7 bases unmatched. The CDR3 is CASRGPGQGYEQYF. In DNA form, the CDR3 reads TGTGCCAGCAGGGGACCGGGACAGGGATACGAGCAGTACTTC.

V usage is TRBV12-3 or TRBV12-4 and J usage is TRBJ2-4; D is unclear. The CDR3 is 13 amino acids. V lost 4 bases, J lost 0 bases, and 4 bases lay in between. CDR3 DNA sequence: TGTGCCAGCAGTTCCCTAGCCAAAAACATTCAGTACTTC. Translated: CASSSLAKNIQYF.